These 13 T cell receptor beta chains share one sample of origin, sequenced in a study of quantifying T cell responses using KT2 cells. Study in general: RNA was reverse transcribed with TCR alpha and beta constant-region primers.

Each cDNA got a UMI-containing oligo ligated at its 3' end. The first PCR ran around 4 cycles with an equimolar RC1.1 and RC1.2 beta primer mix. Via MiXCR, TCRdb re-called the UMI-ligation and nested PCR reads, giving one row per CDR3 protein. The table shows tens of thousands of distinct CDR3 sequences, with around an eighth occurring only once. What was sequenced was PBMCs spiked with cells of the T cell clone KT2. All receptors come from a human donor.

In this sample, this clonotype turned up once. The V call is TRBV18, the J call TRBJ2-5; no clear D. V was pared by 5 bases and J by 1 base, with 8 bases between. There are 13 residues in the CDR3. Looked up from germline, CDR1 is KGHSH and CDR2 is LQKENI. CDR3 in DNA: TGTGCCAGCTCAACCATCGCCCAAGAGACCCAGTACTTC. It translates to CASSTIAQETQYF.

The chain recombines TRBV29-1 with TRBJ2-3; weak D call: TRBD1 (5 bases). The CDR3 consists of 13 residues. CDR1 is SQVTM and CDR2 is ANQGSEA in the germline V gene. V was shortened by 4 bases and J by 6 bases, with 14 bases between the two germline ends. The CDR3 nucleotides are TGCAGCGTTGGGTCAAGTGGGGCTGATACGCAGTATTTT. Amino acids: CSVGSSGADTQYF.

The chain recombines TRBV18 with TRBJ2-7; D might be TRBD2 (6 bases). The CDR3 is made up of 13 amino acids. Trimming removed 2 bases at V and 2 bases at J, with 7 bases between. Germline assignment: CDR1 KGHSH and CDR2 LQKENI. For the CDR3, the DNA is TGTGCCAGCTCACCAGGGGGGACCTACGAGCAGTACTTC. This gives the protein CASSPGGTYEQYF.

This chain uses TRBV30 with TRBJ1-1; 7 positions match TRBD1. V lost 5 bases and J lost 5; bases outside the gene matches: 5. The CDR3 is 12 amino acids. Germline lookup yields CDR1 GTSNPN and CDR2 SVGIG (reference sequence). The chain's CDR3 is CAWGQGGTEAFF. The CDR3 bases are TGTGCCTGGGGTCAGGGGGGAACTGAAGCTTTCTTT.

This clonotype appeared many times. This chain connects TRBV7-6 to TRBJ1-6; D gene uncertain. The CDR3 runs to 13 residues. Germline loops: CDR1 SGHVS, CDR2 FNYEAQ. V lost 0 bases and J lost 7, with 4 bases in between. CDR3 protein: CASSLAGNSPLHF. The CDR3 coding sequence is TGTGCCAGCAGCTTAGCTGGGAATTCACCCCTCCACTTT.

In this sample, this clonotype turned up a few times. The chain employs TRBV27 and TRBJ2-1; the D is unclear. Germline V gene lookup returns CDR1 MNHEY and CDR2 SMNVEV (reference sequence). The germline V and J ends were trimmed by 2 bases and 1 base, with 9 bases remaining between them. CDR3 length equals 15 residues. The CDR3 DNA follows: TGTGCCAGCAGTTTACTACCGGCATCCTACAATGAGCAGTTCTTC. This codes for CASSLLPASYNEQFF.

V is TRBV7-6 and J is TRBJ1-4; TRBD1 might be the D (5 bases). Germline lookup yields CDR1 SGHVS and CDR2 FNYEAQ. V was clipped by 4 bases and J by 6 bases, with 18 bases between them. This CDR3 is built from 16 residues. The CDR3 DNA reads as TGTGCCAGCAGCTATAAAGCACTGGGGCCGGATGAAAAACTGTTTTTT. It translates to CASSYKALGPDEKLFF.

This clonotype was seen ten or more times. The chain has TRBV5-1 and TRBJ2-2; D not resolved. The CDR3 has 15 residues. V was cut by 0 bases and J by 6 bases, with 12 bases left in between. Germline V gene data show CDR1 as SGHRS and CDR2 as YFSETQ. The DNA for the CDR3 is TGCGCCAGCAGCTTGGAACCCGAAGTGGCCGGGGAGCTGTTTTTT. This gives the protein CASSLEPEVAGELFF.

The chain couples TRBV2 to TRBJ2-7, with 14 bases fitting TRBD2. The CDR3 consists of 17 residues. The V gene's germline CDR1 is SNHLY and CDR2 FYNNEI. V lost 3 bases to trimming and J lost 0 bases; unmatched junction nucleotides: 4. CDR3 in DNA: TGTGCCAGCAGTGACGGACTAGCGGGGGGACACTCCTACGAGCAGTACTTC. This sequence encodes CASSDGLAGGHSYEQYF.

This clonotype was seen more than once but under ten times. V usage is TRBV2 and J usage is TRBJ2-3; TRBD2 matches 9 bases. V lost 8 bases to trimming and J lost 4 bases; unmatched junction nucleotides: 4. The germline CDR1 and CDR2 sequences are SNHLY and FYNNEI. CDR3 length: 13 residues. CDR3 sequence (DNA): TGTGCCAGCGGTATAGCGGGGGCAGATACGCAGTATTTT. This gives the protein CASGIAGADTQYF.

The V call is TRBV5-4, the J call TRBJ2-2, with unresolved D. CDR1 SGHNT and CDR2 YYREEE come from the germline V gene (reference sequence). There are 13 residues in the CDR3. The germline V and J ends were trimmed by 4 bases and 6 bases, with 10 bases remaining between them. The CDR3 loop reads CASSVYYAGELFF. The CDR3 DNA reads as TGTGCCAGCAGCGTCTACTATGCCGGGGAGCTGTTTTTT.

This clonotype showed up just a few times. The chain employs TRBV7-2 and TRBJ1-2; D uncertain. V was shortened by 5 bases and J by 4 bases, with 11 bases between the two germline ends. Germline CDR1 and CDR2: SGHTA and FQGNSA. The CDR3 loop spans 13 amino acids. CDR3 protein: CASSPLYSYGYTF. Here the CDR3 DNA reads TGTGCCAGCAGCCCCCTATATAGCTATGGCTACACCTTC.

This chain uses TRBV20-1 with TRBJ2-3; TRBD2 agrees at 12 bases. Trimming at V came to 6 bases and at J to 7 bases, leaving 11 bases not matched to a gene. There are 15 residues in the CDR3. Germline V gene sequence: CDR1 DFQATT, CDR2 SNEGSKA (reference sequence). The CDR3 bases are TGCAGTGCCCTCGGACTAGCGGGACTCACGAATACGCAGTATTTT. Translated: CSALGLAGLTNTQYF.